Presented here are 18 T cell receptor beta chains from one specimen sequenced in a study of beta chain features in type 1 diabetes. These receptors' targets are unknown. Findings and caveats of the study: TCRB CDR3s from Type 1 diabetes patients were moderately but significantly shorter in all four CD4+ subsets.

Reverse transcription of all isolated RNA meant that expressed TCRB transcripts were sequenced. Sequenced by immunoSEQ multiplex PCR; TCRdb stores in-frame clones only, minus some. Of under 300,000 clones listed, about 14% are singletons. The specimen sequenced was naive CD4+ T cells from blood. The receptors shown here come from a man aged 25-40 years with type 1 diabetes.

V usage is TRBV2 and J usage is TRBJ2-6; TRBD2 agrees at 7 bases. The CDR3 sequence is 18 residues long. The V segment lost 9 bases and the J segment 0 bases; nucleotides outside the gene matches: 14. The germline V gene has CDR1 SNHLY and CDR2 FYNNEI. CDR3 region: CASGWMGEGYSGANVLTF. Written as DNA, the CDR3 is TGTGCCAGTGGGTGGATGGGGGAGGGCTACTCTGGGGCCAACGTCCTGACTTTC.

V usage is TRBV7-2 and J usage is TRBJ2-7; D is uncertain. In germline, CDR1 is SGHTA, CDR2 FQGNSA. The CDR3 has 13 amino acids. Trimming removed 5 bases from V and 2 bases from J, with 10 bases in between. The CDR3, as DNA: TGTGCCAGCAGCCGCGGCGAGGCCTACGAGCAGTACTTC. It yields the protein CASSRGEAYEQYF.

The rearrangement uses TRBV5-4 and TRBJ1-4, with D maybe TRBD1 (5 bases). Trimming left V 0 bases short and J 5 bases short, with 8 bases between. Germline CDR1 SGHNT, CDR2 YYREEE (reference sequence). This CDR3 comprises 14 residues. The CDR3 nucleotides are TGTGCCAGCAGCTTGGATGGGGCGAATGAAAAACTGTTTTTT. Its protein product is CASSLDGANEKLFF.

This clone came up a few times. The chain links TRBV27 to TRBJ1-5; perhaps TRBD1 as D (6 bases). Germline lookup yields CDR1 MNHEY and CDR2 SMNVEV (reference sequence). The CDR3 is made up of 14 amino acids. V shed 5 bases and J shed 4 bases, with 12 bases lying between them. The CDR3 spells CASSEGTSNQPQHF. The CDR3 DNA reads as TGTGCCAGCAGTGAGGGGACATCTAATCAGCCCCAGCATTTT.

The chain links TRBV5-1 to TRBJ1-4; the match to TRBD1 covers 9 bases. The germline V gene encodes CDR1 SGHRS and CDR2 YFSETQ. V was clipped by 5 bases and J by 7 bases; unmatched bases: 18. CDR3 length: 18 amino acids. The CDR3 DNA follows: TGCGCCAGCAGTGCGGGGGCGGAAGCCGGGACAGGGAGTGAAAAACTGTTTTTT. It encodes CASSAGAEAGTGSEKLFF.

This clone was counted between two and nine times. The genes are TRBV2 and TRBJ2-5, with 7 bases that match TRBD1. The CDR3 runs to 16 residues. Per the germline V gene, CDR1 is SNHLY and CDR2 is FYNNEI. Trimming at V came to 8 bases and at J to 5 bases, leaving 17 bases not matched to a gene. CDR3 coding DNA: TGTGCCAGCTTATCGAGACAGGGACCCTTTGGGGAGACCCAGTACTTC. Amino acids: CASLSRQGPFGETQYF.

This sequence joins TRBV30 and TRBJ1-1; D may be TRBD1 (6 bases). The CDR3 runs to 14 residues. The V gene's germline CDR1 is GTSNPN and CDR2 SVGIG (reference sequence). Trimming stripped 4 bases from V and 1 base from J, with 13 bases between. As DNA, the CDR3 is TGTGCCTGGAATTTAGGACAGAAGAACACTGAAGCTTTCTTT. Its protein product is CAWNLGQKNTEAFF.

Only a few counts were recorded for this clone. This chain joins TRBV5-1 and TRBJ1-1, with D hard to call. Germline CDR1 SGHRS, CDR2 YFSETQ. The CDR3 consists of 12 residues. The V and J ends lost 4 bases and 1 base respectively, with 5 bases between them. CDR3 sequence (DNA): TGCGCCAGCAGCCGGGGGAACACTGAAGCTTTCTTT. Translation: CASSRGNTEAFF.

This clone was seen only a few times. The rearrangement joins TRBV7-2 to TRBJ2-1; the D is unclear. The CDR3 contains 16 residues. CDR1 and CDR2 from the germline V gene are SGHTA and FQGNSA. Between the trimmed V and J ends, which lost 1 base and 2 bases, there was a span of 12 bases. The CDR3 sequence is CASSLVSGSPYNEQFF. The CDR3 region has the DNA TGTGCCAGCAGCTTAGTTTCAGGAAGCCCCTACAATGAGCAGTTCTTC.

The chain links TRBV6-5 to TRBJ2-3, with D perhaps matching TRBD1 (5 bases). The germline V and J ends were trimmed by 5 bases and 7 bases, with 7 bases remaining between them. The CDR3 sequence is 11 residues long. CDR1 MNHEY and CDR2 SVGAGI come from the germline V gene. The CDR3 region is CASSKGNTQYF. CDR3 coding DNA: TGTGCCAGCAGTAAGGGGAATACGCAGTATTTT.

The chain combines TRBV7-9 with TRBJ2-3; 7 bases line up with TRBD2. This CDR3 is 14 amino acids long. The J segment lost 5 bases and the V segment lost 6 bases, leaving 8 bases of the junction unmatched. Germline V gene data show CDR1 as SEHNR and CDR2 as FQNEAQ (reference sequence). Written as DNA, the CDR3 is TGTGCCAGCAGTCCCCGGGGGAGGGGAGATACGCAGTATTTT. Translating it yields CASSPRGRGDTQYF.

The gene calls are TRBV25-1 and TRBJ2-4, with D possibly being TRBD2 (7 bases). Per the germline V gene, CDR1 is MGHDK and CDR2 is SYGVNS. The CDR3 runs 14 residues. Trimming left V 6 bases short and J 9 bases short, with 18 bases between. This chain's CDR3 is CASSTEGGLGIQYF. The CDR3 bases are TGTGCCAGCAGCACGGAGGGGGGGCTTGGCATTCAGTACTTC.

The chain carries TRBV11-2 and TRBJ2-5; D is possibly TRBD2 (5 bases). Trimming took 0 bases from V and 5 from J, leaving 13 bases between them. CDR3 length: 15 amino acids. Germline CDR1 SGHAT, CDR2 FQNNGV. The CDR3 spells CASSLDGRGRETQYF. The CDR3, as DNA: TGTGCCAGCAGCTTAGATGGTCGGGGTAGGGAGACCCAGTACTTC.

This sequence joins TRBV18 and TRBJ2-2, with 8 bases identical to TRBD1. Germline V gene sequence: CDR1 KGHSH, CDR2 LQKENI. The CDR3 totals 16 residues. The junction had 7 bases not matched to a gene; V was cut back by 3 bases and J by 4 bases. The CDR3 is CASSPMSQGATGELFF. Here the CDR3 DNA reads TGTGCCAGCTCACCGATGTCCCAGGGGGCCACCGGGGAGCTGTTTTTT.

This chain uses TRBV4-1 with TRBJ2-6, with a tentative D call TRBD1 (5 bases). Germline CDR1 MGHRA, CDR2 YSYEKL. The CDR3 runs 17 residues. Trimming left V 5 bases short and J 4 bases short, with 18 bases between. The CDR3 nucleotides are TGCGCCAGCAGCACGAGTCACGACAGTTCAGGGGCCAACGTCCTGACTTTC. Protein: CASSTSHDSSGANVLTF.

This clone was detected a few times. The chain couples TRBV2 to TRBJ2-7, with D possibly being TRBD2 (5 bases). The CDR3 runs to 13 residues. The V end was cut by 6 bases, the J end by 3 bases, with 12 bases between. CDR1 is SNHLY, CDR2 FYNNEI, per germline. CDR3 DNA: TGTGCCAGCAGCACGGACTCAAACTACGAGCAGTACTTC. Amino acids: CASSTDSNYEQYF.

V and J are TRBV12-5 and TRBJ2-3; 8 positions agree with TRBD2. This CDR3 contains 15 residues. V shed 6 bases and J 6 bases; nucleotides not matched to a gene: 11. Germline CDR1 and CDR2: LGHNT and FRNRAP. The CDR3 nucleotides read TGTGCTAGTGGCTTAGGAGCGGGGGAGCGGGATACGCAGTATTTT. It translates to CASGLGAGERDTQYF. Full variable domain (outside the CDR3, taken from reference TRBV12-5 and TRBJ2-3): DARVTQTPRHKVTEMGQEVTMRCQPILGHNTVFWYRQTMMQGLELLAYFRNRAPLDDSGMPKDRFSAEMPDATLATLKIQPSEPRDSAVYFCASGLGAGERDTQYFGPGTRLTVL.

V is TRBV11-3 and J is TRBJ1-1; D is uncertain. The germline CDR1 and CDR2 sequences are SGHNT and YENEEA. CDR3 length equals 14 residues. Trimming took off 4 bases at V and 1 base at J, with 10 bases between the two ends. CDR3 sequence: CASSWRVGNTEAFF. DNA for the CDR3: TGTGCCAGCAGCTGGAGGGTGGGGAACACTGAAGCTTTCTTT.